This T cell receptor (beta chain) was sequenced during a study of OX40 agonist ivuxolimab in advanced cancers. Assay: immunoSEQ multiplex PCR; the TCRdb copy retains only in-frame clones and omits some. The sample has roughly 10,000 clones; around 78% are singletons. The CDR3 totals 18 residues. CDR1 is SGHRS, CDR2 YFSETQ, per germline. Trimming stripped 0 bases from V and 2 bases from J, with 17 bases between. The sequences come from CD4+ or CD8+ T cells sorted from blood, collected in a trial of the OX40 agonist ivuxolimab. The chain couples TRBV5-1 to TRBJ2-2; D is unresolved. The TCR comes from an adult with an advanced solid tumor such as melanoma, head and neck, liver or kidney cancer. As DNA, the CDR3 is TGCGCCAGCAGCTTGGCCTTCGTGCGGCAGCTAAACACCGGGGAGCTGTTTTTT. Amino acids: CASSLAFVRQLNTGELFF.